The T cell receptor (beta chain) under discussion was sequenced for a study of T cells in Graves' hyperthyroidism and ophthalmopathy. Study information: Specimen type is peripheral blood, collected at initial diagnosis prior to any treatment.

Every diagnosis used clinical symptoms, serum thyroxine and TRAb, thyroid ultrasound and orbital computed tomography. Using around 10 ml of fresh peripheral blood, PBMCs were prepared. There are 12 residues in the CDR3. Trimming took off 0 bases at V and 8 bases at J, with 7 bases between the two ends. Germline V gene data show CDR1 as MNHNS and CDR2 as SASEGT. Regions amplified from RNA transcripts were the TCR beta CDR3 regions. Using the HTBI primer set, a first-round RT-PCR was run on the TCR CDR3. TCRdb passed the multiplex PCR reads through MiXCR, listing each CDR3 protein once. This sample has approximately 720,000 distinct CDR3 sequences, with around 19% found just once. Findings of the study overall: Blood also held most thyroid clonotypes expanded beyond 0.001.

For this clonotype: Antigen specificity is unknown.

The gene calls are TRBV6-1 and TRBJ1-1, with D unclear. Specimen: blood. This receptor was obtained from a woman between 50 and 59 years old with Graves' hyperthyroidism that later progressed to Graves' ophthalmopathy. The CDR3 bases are TGTGCCAGCAGTGAAGCGCCGTCAGAAGCTTTCTTT. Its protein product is CASSEAPSEAFF.